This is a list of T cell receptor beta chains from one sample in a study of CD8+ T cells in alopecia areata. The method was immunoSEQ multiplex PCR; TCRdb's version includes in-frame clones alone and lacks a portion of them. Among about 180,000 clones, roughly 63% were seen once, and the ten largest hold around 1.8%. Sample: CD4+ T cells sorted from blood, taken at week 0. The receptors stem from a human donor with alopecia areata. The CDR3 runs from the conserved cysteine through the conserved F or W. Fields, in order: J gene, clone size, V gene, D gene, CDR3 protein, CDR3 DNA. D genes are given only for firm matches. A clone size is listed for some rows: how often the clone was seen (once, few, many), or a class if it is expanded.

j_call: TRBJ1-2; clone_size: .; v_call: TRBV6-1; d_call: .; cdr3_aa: CASCLDGGPGGYTF; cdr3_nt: TGTGCCAGTTGCCTGGATGGGGGACCAGGTGGCTACACCTTC
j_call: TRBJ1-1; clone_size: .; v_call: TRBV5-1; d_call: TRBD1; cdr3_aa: CASSLVRQGDTEAFF; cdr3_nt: TGCGCCAGCAGCTTGGTCCGACAGGGGGACACTGAAGCTTTCTTT
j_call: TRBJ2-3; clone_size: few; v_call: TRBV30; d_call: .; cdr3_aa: CAWTPLGNTDTQYF; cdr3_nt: TGTGCCTGGACGCCGCTCGGAAACACAGATACGCAGTATTTT
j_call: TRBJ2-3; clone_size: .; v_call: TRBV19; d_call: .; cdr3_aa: CAISGGLTDTQYF; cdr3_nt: TGTGCCATATCCGGGGGTTTGACAGATACGCAGTATTTT
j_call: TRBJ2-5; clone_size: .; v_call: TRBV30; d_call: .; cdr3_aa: CAWSQQGMETQYF; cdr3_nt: TGTGCCTGGAGCCAACAGGGCATGGAGACCCAGTACTTC
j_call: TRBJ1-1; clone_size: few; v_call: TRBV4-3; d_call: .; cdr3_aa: CASSQDIPSSGGSNTEAFF; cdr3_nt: TGCGCCAGCAGCCAAGATATCCCCTCCTCGGGGGGGTCGAACACTGAAGCTTTCTTT
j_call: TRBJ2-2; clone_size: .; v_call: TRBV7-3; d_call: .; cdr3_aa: CASRYRQGTGELFF; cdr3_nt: TGTGCCAGCAGATACAGGCAAGGGACCGGGGAGCTGTTTTTT
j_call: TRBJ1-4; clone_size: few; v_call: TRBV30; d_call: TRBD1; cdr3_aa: CAWSGGQGSEKLFF; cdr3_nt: TGTGCCTGGAGTGGGGGACAGGGCTCTGAAAAACTGTTTTTT
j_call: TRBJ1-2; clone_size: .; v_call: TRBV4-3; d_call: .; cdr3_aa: CASSHRGGVYGYTF; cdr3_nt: TGCGCCAGCAGCCACAGGGGTGGGGTCTATGGCTACACCTTC
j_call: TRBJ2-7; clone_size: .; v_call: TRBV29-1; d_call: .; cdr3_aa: CSVFGREYEQYF; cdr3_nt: TGCAGCGTTTTTGGCAGGGAGTACGAGCAGTACTTC
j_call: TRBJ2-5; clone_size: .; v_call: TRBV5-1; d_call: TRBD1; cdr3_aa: CASSVRTGGEETQYF; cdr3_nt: TGCGCCAGCAGCGTCAGAACAGGGGGTGAAGAGACCCAGTACTTC
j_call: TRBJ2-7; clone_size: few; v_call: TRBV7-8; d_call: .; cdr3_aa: CASSSEVGEQYF; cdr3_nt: TGTGCCAGCAGCTCGGAGGTGGGGGAGCAGTACTTC
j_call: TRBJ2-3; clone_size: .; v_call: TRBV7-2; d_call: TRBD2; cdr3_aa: CASSLLAGAKDTQYF; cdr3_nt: TGTGCCAGCAGCTTACTAGCGGGGGCAAAGGATACGCAGTATTTT
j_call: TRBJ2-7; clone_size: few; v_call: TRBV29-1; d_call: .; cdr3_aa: CSVEGLRPSYEQYF; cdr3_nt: TGCAGCGTTGAAGGATTAAGACCGTCCTACGAGCAGTACTTC
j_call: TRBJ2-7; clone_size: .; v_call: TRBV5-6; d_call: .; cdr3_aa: CASSAWTATYEQYF; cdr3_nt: TGTGCCAGCAGCGCGTGGACAGCAACCTACGAGCAGTACTTC
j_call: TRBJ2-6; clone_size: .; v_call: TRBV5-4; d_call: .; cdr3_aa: CASSFGSGANVLTF; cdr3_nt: TGTGCCAGCAGCTTCGGGTCTGGGGCCAACGTCCTGACTTTC
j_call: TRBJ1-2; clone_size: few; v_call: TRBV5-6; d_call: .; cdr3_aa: CASTKSGGRYGYTF; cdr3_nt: TGTGCCAGCACCAAGTCCGGCGGCCGCTATGGCTACACCTTC
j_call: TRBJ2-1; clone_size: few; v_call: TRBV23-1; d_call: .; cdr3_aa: CASSQSGGRANNEQFF; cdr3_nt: TGCGCCAGCAGTCAATCAGGCGGCAGGGCGAACAATGAGCAGTTCTTC
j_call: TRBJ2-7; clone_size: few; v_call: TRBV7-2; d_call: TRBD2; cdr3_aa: CASSLEGSGGDEQYF; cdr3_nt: TGTGCCAGCAGCTTAGAAGGTAGCGGGGGGGACGAGCAGTACTTC
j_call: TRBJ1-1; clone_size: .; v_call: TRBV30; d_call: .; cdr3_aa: CAWSVFNTEAFF; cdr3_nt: TGTGCCTGGAGTGTCTTTAACACTGAAGCTTTCTTT
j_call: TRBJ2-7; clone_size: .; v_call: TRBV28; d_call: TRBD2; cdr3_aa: CASSPAGGLEQYF; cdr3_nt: TGTGCCAGCAGTCCGGCGGGGGGGTTAGAGCAGTACTTC
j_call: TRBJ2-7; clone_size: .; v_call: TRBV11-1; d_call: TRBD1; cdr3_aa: CASSSDRGHEQYF; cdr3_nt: TGTGCCAGCAGCTCCGACAGGGGGCACGAGCAGTACTTC
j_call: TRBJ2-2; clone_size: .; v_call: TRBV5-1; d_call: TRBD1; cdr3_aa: CASSPDRALPGELFF; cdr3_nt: TGCGCCAGCAGCCCGGACAGGGCACTACCCGGGGAGCTGTTTTTT
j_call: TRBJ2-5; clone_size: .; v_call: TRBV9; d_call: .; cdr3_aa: CASSVDTGQETQYF; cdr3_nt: TGTGCCAGCAGCGTAGATACAGGGCAAGAGACCCAGTACTTC
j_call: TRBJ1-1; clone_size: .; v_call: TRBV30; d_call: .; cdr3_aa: CAWTPPHTNTEAFF; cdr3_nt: TGTGCCTGGACCCCGCCCCACACTAACACTGAAGCTTTCTTT
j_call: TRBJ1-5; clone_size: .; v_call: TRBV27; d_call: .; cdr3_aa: CASSPRTRLSLQPQHF; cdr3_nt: TGTGCCAGCAGTCCTCGGACGCGCCTTTCCCTTCAGCCCCAGCATTTT
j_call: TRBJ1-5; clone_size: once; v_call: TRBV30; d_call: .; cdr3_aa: CAWSHGGSNQPQHF; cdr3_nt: TGTGCCTGGAGTCACGGGGGTAGCAATCAGCCCCAGCATTTT
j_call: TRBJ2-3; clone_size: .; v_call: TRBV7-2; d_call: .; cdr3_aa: CASSLAWYTQYF; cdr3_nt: TGTGCCAGCAGCTTAGCTTGGTATACGCAGTATTTT
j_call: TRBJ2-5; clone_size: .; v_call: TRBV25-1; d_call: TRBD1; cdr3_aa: CASSGQGWETQYF; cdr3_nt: TGTGCCAGCAGTGGACAGGGGTGGGAGACCCAGTACTTC
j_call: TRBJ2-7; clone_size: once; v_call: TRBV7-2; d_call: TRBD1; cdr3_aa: CASSPRDSSYEQYF; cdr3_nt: TGTGCCAGCAGCCCGAGGGACAGCTCCTACGAGCAGTACTTC
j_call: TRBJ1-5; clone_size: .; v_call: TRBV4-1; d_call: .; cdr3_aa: CASSQDYPSNQPQHF; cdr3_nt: TGCGCCAGCAGCCAAGATTACCCAAGCAATCAGCCCCAGCATTTT
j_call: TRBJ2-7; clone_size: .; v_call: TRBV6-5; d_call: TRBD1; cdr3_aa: CASSFGTGNYEQYF; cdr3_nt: TGTGCCAGCAGTTTCGGGACAGGGAACTACGAGCAGTACTTC
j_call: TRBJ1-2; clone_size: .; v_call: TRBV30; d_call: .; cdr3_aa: CAWRRANYGYTF; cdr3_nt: TGTGCCTGGAGGCGGGCTAACTATGGCTACACCTTC
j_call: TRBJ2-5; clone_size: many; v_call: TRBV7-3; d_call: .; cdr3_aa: CASSLVKGKTQYF; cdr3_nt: TGTGCCAGCAGCCTGGTGAAGGGAAAGACCCAGTACTTC
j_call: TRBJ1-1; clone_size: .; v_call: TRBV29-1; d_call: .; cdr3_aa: CSGGHSDAEAFF; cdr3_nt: TGCAGCGGCGGGCATTCGGACGCTGAAGCTTTCTTT
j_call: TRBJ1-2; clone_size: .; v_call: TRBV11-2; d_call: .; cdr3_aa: CASSLGTRDGYGYTF; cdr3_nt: TGTGCCAGCAGCTTAGGAACCCGGGACGGCTATGGCTACACCTTC
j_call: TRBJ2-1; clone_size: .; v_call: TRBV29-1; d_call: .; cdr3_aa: CSALLTGAEQFF; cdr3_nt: TGCAGCGCTCTCCTCACAGGCGCTGAGCAGTTCTTC
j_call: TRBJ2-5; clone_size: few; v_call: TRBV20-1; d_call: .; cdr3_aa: CSATGVTQYF; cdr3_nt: TGCAGTGCTACAGGAGTAACCCAGTACTTC
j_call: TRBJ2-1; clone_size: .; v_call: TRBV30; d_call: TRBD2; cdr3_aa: CASAGSGVSYNEQFF; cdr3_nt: TGTGCCTCCGCGGGTAGCGGGGTGTCCTACAATGAGCAGTTCTTC
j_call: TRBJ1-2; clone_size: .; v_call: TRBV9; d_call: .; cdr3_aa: CASSTDHVLVDGYTF; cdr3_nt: TGTGCCAGCAGCACAGACCACGTGCTAGTGGATGGCTACACCTTC
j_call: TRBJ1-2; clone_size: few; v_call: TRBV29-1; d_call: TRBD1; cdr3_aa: CSGQGGDYGYTF; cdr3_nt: TGCAGCGGACAGGGGGGTGACTATGGCTACACCTTC
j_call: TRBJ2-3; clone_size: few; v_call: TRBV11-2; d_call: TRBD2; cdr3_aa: CASSQGLAGAPGTQYF; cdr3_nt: TGTGCCAGCAGCCAGGGACTAGCGGGGGCCCCGGGTACGCAGTATTTT
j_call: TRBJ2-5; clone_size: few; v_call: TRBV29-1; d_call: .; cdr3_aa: CSVGGLGPTVGQYF; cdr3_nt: TGCAGCGTTGGGGGACTTGGGCCTACCGTGGGCCAGTACTTC
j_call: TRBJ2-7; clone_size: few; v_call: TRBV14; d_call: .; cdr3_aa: CASSQEGYRSPYEQYF; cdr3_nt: TGTGCCAGCAGCCAAGAAGGATACAGATCCCCCTACGAGCAGTACTTC
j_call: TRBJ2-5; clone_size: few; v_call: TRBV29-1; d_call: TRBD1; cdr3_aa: CSVVSIGQAIQETQYF; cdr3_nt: TGCAGCGTTGTTAGTATTGGACAGGCAATCCAAGAGACCCAGTACTTC